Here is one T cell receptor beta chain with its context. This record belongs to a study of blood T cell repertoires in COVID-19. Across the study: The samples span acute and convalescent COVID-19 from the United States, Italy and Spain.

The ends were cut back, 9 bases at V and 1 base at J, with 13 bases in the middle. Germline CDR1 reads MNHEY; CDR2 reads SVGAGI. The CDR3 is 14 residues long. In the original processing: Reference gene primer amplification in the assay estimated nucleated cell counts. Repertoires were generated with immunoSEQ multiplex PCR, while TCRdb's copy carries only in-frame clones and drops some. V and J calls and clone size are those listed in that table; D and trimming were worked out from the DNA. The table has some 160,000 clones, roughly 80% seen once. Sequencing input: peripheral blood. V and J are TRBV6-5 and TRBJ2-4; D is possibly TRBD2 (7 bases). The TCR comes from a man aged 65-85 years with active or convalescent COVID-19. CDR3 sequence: CASTRGGAKNIQYF. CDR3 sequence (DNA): TGTGCCAGTACTAGGGGGGGGGCCAAAAACATTCAGTACTTC.